This is a list of T cell receptor beta chains from one sample in a study of blood T cell repertoires in COVID-19. The assay was immunoSEQ multiplex PCR, and TCRdb's table has in-frame clones only and misses some. Here the sample spans 350,000 to 450,000 clones, roughly 90% being singletons. Source material: peripheral blood. Receptors were obtained from a woman in her thirties or forties with COVID-19, enrolled during active disease. Both conserved end residues are part of each CDR3. Each record gives: CDR3 DNA, CDR3 protein, D gene, clone size, V gene, J gene. The D gene is left open where the match is weak. The listing skips clone size in some rows; elsewhere it reads once, few, many or a size class.

TGTGCCAGCAGTCGGACAGGGATGGGAAACACCATATATTTT	CASSRTGMGNTIYF	TRBD1	.	TRBV6-5	TRBJ1-3
TGTGCCAGCAGCCCCACAGTTGGACAGGGTAGGGTGAACACTGAAGCTTTCTTT	CASSPTVGQGRVNTEAFF	TRBD1	.	TRBV7-9	TRBJ1-1
TGTGCCAGTAGTATGAGGCTCTTAAATCAGCCCCAGCATTTT	CASSMRLLNQPQHF	.	.	TRBV19	TRBJ1-5
TGTGCCAGCAGCTCCTTAAGGAGTAACTATGGCTACACCTTC	CASSSLRSNYGYTF	.	.	TRBV7-2	TRBJ1-2
TGTGCCAGCAGCTCAGGGATGAGCACAGATACGCAGTATTTT	CASSSGMSTDTQYF	.	.	TRBV5-4	TRBJ2-3
TGTGCCAGTAGTCTAAGACAGGCCTACGAGCAGTACTTC	CASSLRQAYEQYF	.	.	TRBV19	TRBJ2-7
TGCGCCAGCAGCTGGACTAGCGGGGCCCACAATGAGCAGTTCTTC	CASSWTSGAHNEQFF	TRBD2	once	TRBV5-1	TRBJ2-1
TGCGCCAGCAGCTTGGGAGGAACCGGGGAGCTGTTTTTT	CASSLGGTGELFF	.	.	TRBV5-1	TRBJ2-2
TGTGCCAGCAGTTTATTCGGGGAGATCTATGGCTACACCTTC	CASSLFGEIYGYTF	.	.	TRBV28	TRBJ1-2
TGTGCCAGCAGCTTGAGCCCCGTACAGGGGGCGTCCTACAATGAGCAGTTCTTC	CASSLSPVQGASYNEQFF	TRBD1	.	TRBV11-3	TRBJ2-1
TGTGCCAGCAGCCCCGCGGGGGGCCCAGATACGCAGTATTTT	CASSPAGGPDTQYF	TRBD2	.	TRBV7-2	TRBJ2-3
TGTGCCAGCAGCTTATCGAGCAACACTGAAGCTTTCTTT	CASSLSSNTEAFF	.	.	TRBV7-9	TRBJ1-1
TGTGCCAGCAGCCAAGATCCAGGGGCTGATGAGCAGTTCTTC	CASSQDPGADEQFF	.	.	TRBV3-1/TRBV3-2	TRBJ2-1
TGTGCCAGCAGTTTACCACAGGGTGGCAATCAGCCCCAGCATTTT	CASSLPQGGNQPQHF	.	.	TRBV28	TRBJ1-5
TGTGCCAGCAGTTGGACATCCTCTGGAAACACCATATATTTT	CASSWTSSGNTIYF	.	.	TRBV28	TRBJ1-3
TGTGCCAGCAGCCGTTCTGTGACAGGGCCGCCCTACGAGCAGTACTTC	CASSRSVTGPPYEQYF	TRBD1	.	TRBV9	TRBJ2-7
TGTGCCAGCAGCGGTATTCCGGGGCTAGCGGGATCACACGAGCAGTACTTC	CASSGIPGLAGSHEQYF	TRBD2	.	TRBV5-4	TRBJ2-7
TGTGCCTGGATGGTGGGACAGGCTGGAAACACCATATATTTT	CAWMVGQAGNTIYF	TRBD1	.	TRBV30	TRBJ1-3
TGTGCCAGCAGCGTATTTCAGGGGGCTGGGGCCAACGTCCTGACTTTC	CASSVFQGAGANVLTF	TRBD1	.	TRBV9	TRBJ2-6
TGCGCCAGCAGCTTTAGCGGGGGGTACGGCGAGCAGTACTTC	CASSFSGGYGEQYF	TRBD2	.	TRBV5-1	TRBJ2-7
TGTGCCAGCAGTTTTTTCGCGAATTCACCCCTCCACTTT	CASSFFANSPLHF	.	once	TRBV27	TRBJ1-6
TGCGCCAGCAGCTACAGGGGTCCAGGAACTTCACCCCTCCACTTT	CASSYRGPGTSPLHF	TRBD1	.	TRBV5-1	TRBJ1-6
TGTGCCAGTAGTATAGTAGGGGACAGGTCGCCCCAGCATTTT	CASSIVGDRSPQHF	TRBD1	few	TRBV19	TRBJ1-5
TGTGCCAGCAGCCCACCCAGTCAGCCCCAGCATTTT	CASSPPSQPQHF	.	.	TRBV28	TRBJ1-5
TGTGCCAGCAGCTTACCAGAGAACACCGGGGAGCTGTTTTTT	CASSLPENTGELFF	.	.	TRBV11-1	TRBJ2-2
TGCAGCGTTGAATCCCGAGACAGGAAGGATGGCTACACCTTC	CSVESRDRKDGYTF	.	few	TRBV29-1	TRBJ1-2
TGTGCCAGCAGGGCGACAGGGGGAACTGAAGCTTTCTTT	CASRATGGTEAFF	TRBD1	once	TRBV27	TRBJ1-1
TGTGCCAGCGGAGTCTCCTATAATTCACCCCTCCACTTT	CASGVSYNSPLHF	.	.	TRBV28	TRBJ1-6
TGTGCCTGGAGTCGGGACACCAACTATGGCTACACCTTC	CAWSRDTNYGYTF	.	.	TRBV30	TRBJ1-2
TGCGCCAGCAGCTTATCAGCGTTTCAAGAGACCCAGTACTTC	CASSLSAFQETQYF	.	.	TRBV5-1	TRBJ2-5
TGTGCCAGCAGTTTATGGAGACAGGGTCCCCGCTACGAGCAGTACTTC	CASSLWRQGPRYEQYF	TRBD1	.	TRBV28	TRBJ2-7
TGTGCCAGCGGGCGTCTCGGGGGCTACAATGAGCAGTTCTTC	CASGRLGGYNEQFF	.	once	TRBV27	TRBJ2-1
TGTGCCACCAGTGATTTAGGAGGCCCCAAAGCTTTCTTT	CATSDLGGPKAFF	.	.	TRBV24-1	TRBJ1-1
TGTGCCAGCAGCTCTCGGGGGAGGGTTGCTGGAAACACCATATATTTT	CASSSRGRVAGNTIYF	.	.	TRBV9	TRBJ1-3
TGTGCCAGCAGCTTACGAGTTGCGGGGGGAAGCTCTGGAAACACCATATATTTT	CASSLRVAGGSSGNTIYF	.	.	TRBV7-6	TRBJ1-3
TGTGCCAGCAGTTACGGGGACAGGGGGAACACTGAAGCTTTCTTT	CASSYGDRGNTEAFF	TRBD1	few	TRBV6-5	TRBJ1-1
TGTGCCACCAGCAGATTGGGAAAGGGAGGCAATCAGCCCCAGCATTTT	CATSRLGKGGNQPQHF	.	.	TRBV15	TRBJ1-5
TGTGCCAGTAGTATCCGGCGGGGGACCGGGGAGCTGTTTTTT	CASSIRRGTGELFF	TRBD2	.	TRBV19	TRBJ2-2
TGTGCCAGCCGAGGGGACAGGACCAACTATGGCTACACCTTC	CASRGDRTNYGYTF	TRBD1	.	TRBV6-5	TRBJ1-2
TGTGCCAGCAGCTCTGGGGCGGTTAATGAAAAACTGTTTTTT	CASSSGAVNEKLFF	.	.	TRBV5-4	TRBJ1-4
TGTGCCTGGAGTAAAGGGACAGTAGACAATGAGCAGTTCTTC	CAWSKGTVDNEQFF	TRBD1	.	TRBV30	TRBJ2-1
TGTGCCACCAGTGATTCTCACCTTGGGACAGGGGGGACGAACACCGGGGAGCTGTTTTTT	CATSDSHLGTGGTNTGELFF	TRBD1	.	TRBV24-1	TRBJ2-2
TGTGCCAGCAGCTCCCTAGGGACTAGCGGGAGGGCCGACACCGGGGAGCTGTTTTTT	CASSSLGTSGRADTGELFF	TRBD2	.	TRBV7-3	TRBJ2-2
TGTGCCTGGAGTGTACGAGACAGGGAAAATCAGCCCCAGCATTTT	CAWSVRDRENQPQHF	TRBD1	.	TRBV30	TRBJ1-5
TGTGCCAGCAGCTCAGGGGGTGGTGAAGCTTTCTTT	CASSSGGGEAFF	TRBD1	.	TRBV7-2	TRBJ1-1
TGTGCCAGCAGCCCCCCGGGTCAAATTTACAATGAGCAGTTCTTC	CASSPPGQIYNEQFF	.	.	TRBV5-5	TRBJ2-1
TGTGCCAGCAGCGCTCTGAGGGCAGAATCCAACACCGGGGAGCTGTTTTTT	CASSALRAESNTGELFF	.	.	TRBV9	TRBJ2-2
TGTGCCAGCAGTCCTACCCCGGGCGCCAGGGAGTACTTC	CASSPTPGAREYF	.	.	TRBV27	TRBJ2-7
TGTGCCAGCAGTTTATTGGCTCCCCCTGAAGCTTTCTTT	CASSLLAPPEAFF	.	.	TRBV28	TRBJ1-1
TGTGCCAGCAGCGGCGGGACTAGCGGGATCATGGGCACCGGGGAGCTGTTTTTT	CASSGGTSGIMGTGELFF	TRBD2	.	TRBV9	TRBJ2-2
TGTGCCAGCAGCCCCGGACAGGGGAGATGGTTC	CASSPGQGRWF	TRBD1	.	TRBV28	TRBJ2-7
TGTGCCACTTCACAGATGAACACTGAAGCTTTCTTT	CATSQMNTEAFF	.	.	TRBV6-5	TRBJ1-1
TGTGCCAGCAGCCAAGATAGAGCGGGAGGGCGGAGTGAGCAGTTCTTC	CASSQDRAGGRSEQFF	TRBD2	.	TRBV14	TRBJ2-1
TGTGCCAGCAGCTCGGGACTATATCTGTTCTTC	CASSSGLYLFF	TRBD2	.	TRBV5-4	TRBJ2-1